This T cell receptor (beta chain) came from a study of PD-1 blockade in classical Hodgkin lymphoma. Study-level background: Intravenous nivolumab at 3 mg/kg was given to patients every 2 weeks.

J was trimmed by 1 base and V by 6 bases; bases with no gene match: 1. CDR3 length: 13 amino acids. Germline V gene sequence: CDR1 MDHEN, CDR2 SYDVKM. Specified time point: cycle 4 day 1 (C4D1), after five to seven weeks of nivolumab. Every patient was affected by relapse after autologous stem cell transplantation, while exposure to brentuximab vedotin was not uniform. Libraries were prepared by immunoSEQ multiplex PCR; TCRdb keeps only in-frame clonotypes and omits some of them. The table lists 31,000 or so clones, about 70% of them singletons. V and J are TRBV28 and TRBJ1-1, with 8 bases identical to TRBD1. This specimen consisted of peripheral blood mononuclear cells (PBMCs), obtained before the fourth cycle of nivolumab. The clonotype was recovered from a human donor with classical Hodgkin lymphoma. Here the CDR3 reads CASSRGRNTEAFF. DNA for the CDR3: TGTGCCAGCAGCAGGGGGCGGAACACTGAAGCTTTCTTT.